This T cell receptor beta chain came from a study of T cell responses to AZD1222 COVID-19 vaccine (dated by TCRdb to the early 2020s). About the study as a whole: A total of 240 or so trial participants underwent TCR sequencing, of whom approximately 200 had received two doses of AZD1222 and 26 had received two doses of the MenACWY control vaccine. Trial participants were enrolled by age into 18-55, 56-69 and 70-plus year subgroups, with about 150, 28 and 57 TCR-sequenced participants respectively. General study outcomes and caveats: Because no day 14 peak-response samples were available, the repertoires could be characterized only after the peak T cell response. In the small 56-69-year group, the increase in depth fell short of significance, most likely because of low power. Epitopes outside the regions mutated in the B.1.351 and B.1.1.7 variants were reportedly recognized by nearly half of the unique spike-specific TCRs. Participants were mostly white British, with more females than males. The authors suggested clonal diversity may have been underestimated. Conclusions about previously exposed vaccinees are limited, since just five or six AZD1222 recipients were seropositive for SARS-CoV-2 at baseline. The vaccine-associated CD4 TCRs covered the entire spike protein, and the dominant responses fell in regions 160-218 and 743-854. Spike-specific TCR breadth and depth rose significantly after two AZD1222 doses compared with day 0 and with MenACWY recipients.

The CDR3 regions of human TCRbeta chains were subjected to immunosequencing. Turning to the authors' computational methods: TCRs in the repertoires were matched against a reference library of SARS-CoV-2-specific TCRs that had been generated with the MIRA antigen-specificity platform. Breadth was defined as the fraction of unique TCRs that were SARS-CoV-2-associated, and depth was defined as the fraction of total T cells that were SARS-CoV-2-associated. Using the MIRA data, each spike-specific TCR was assigned both to the spike region to which the TCR was reactive and to a CD4 or CD8 class. Log10-transformed breadth and depth values were compared by one-way ANOVA with Sidak's multiple comparisons tests. Sourced from immuneACCESS, this table was stored by TCRdb with only in-frame sequences that have V and J called. A share of the clones is absent; for the studies checked, an unresolved V gene accounts for under half, and the remainder has no known explanation. V, J and clone size reflect that table, while D and trimming were determined from the DNA. A total of fewer than 120,000 clones appear in this sample, roughly 92% of them only once. Roughly 2.5% of the sample is held by the ten biggest clonotypes.

Interpreted using the paper, the time point label stands for: about 28 days (+/-7) after the second vaccine dose. Because spike-specific TCR depth and breadth did not differ between the two schedules, AZD1222 recipients who got a second dose at roughly 4 weeks were pooled with those who got a second dose at roughly 12 weeks. Samples from vaccinated people were obtained from the UK trials COV001 and COV002, which included a single-blind randomized controlled phase 2/3 trial of AZD1222 (ChAdOx1 nCoV-19) in healthy adults. Trial participant PBMC samples were collected at day 0 and day 28 after the second dose for TCRbeta chain sequencing. Note on this clone: Its antigen specificity is not known. The sample holds no much larger clone one base away, and base qualities are not on file.

From cysteine to phenylalanine, the CDR3 is 13 amino acids long. Only the CDR3 DNA is retained, 39 bases long and in frame from the first base. As encoded in the germline V gene, CDR1 is SQVTM while CDR2 is ANQGSEA. V gives up 3 bases and J gives up 3 bases, and the segment between their germline ends measures 11 bases. Source: peripheral blood, taken 28 days after the second AZD1222 dose. The clonotype comes from an adult who received the AZD1222 COVID-19 vaccine. The sequence links TRBV29-1 to TRBJ2-5; there is no confident call for the D gene. The bases read TGCAGCGTTGACGCACTACCCGAAGAGACCCAGTACTTC. Its coded protein is CSVDALPEETQYF.